The sequence of this TCR beta chain was determined in a study of T-cell reconstitution after alpha-beta-depleted transplantation in children. This clonotype was seen a few times. A TCRbeta library incorporating unique molecular identifiers was prepared. One entry per CDR3 protein results from TCRdb running MiXCR on the PCR reads. Of over 150,000 distinct CDR3 sequences in the sample, over 5.5% were seen once. The specimen comprised PBMCs from the stem cell graft donor, sampled from the stem cell graft. The origin of this receptor is a human donor who donated a stem cell graft to a child with Wiskott-Aldrich syndrome.

CDR3 residues: CASSLGSVLSTDTQYF. Here the CDR3 DNA reads TGTGCCAGCAGCTTAGGAAGCGTATTAAGCACAGATACGCAGTATTTT. V is TRBV7-8 and J is TRBJ2-3; no clear D. CDR1 SGHVS and CDR2 FQNEAQ come from the germline V gene. The CDR3 has 16 amino acids. V dropped 1 base and J dropped 0 bases, with 11 bases sitting between them.